The T cell receptor beta chain described here comes from a study of blood T cell repertoires in COVID-19. On the study more broadly: T cells, B-cell-depleted T cells, or PBMCs supplied cDNA or gDNA.

With V trimmed by 5 bases and J by 8 bases, 17 bases remained unmatched. In germline, CDR1 is SGHVS, CDR2 FQNEAQ. This CDR3 has 18 residues. Libraries were prepared by immunoSEQ multiplex PCR; TCRdb keeps only in-frame clonotypes and omits some of them. Of 250,000 to 400,000 clones listed, around 84% were seen once; the top ten hold around 2%. The clonotype comes from a woman in her twenties or thirties who had been exposed to COVID-19. The chain combines TRBV7-8 with TRBJ1-4; TRBD1 matches at 10 bases. Sequencing input: PBMCs or T cells enriched from blood (not recorded which). CDR3 amino acids: CASSTRTGGSGSFEKLFF. Written as DNA, the CDR3 is TGTGCCAGCAGCACGCGGACAGGGGGAAGCGGAAGCTTCGAAAAACTGTTTTTT. Full variable domain (missing parts from reference TRBV7-8 and TRBJ1-4): GAGVSQSPRYKVAKRGQDVALRCDPISGHVSLFWYQQALGQGPEFLTYFQNEAQLDKSGLPSDRFFAERPEGSVSTLKIQRTQQEDSAVYLCASSTRTGGSGSFEKLFFGSGTQLSVL.